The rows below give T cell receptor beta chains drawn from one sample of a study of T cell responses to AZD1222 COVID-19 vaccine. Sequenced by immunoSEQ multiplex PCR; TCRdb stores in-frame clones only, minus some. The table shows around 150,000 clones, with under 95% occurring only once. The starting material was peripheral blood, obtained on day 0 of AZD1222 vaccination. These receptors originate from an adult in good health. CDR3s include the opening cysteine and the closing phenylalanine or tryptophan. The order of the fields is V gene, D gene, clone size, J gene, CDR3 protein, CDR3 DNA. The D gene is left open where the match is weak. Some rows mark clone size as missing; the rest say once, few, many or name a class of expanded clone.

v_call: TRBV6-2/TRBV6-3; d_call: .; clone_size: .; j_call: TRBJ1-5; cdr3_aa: CASTPGGSGNQPQHF; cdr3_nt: TGTGCCAGCACCCCGGGGGGGTCGGGCAATCAGCCCCAGCATTTT
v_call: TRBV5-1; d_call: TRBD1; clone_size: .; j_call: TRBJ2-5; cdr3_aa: CASSLAQGAPGETQYF; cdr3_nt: TGCGCCAGCAGCTTGGCCCAGGGGGCACCAGGGGAGACCCAGTACTTC
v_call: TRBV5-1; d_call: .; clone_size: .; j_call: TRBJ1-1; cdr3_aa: CASSSVLMNTEAFF; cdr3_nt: TGCGCCAGCAGCTCGGTACTAATGAACACTGAAGCTTTCTTT
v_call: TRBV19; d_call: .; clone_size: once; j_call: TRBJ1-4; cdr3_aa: CASFFPPGAIHRKLFF; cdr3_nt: TGTGCCAGTTTTTTCCCCCCAGGGGCGATTCACCGAAAACTGTTTTTT
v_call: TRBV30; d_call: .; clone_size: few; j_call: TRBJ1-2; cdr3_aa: CAWSKGNYGYTF; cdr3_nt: TGTGCCTGGAGTAAAGGGAACTATGGCTACACCTTC
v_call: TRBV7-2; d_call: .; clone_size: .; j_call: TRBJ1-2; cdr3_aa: CASSPDLREGNSYGYTF; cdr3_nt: TGTGCCAGCAGCCCAGACCTCAGGGAGGGGAATTCTTATGGCTACACCTTC
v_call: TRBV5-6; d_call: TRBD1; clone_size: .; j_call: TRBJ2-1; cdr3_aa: CASSRQDRAFGNEQFF; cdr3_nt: TGTGCCAGCAGCCGCCAGGACAGGGCTTTCGGAAATGAGCAGTTCTTC
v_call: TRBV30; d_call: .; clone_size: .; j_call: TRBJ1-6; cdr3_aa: CAGGGSYNSPLHF; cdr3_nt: TGTGCCGGGGGGGGCTCCTATAATTCACCCCTCCACTTT
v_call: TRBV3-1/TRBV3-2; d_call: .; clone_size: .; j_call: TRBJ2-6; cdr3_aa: CASSQYNSGANVLTF; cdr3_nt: TGTGCCAGCAGCCAATATAACTCTGGGGCCAACGTCCTGACTTTC
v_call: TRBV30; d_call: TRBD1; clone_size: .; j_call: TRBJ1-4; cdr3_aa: CAWSAGQASNEKLFF; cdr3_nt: TGTGCCTGGAGTGCGGGACAGGCATCTAATGAAAAACTGTTTTTT
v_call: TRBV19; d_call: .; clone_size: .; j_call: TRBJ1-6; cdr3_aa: CASSSGGVPVSSPLHF; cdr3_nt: TGTGCCAGTAGTAGCGGGGGCGTCCCCGTCAGTTCACCCCTCCACTTT
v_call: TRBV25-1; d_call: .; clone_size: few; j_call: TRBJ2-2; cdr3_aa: CASSEGADTGELFF; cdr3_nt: TGTGCCAGCAGTGAGGGGGCCGACACCGGGGAGCTGTTTTTT
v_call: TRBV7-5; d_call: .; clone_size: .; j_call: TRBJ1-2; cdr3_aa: CARSGLGYKGSNYGYTF; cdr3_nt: TGTGCCAGAAGCGGTCTAGGATATAAGGGCTCTAACTATGGCTACACCTTC
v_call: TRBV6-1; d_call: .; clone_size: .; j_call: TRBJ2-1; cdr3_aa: CASSDYRVRQFF; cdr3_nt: TGTGCCAGCAGTGATTACAGGGTGCGGCAGTTCTTC
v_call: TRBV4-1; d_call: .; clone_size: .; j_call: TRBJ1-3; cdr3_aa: CASSQLGLGGNTIYF; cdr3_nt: TGCGCCAGCAGCCAGCTGGGCCTCGGAGGAAACACCATATATTTT
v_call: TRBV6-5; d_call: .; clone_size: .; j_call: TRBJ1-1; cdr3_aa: CASSYSIGMNTEAFF; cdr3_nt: TGTGCCAGCAGTTACTCGATAGGTATGAACACTGAAGCTTTCTTT
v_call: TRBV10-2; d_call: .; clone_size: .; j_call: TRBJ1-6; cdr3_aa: CASSELRVSPLHF; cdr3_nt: TGCGCCAGCAGTGAGCTGCGGGTTTCACCCCTCCACTTT
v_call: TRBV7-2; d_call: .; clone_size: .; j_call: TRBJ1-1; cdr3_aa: CASSLVPGRKPEAFF; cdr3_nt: TGTGCCAGCAGCTTAGTCCCGGGGCGGAAGCCTGAAGCTTTCTTT
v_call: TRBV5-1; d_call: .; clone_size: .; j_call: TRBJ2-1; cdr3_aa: CASSLEGSAYNEQFF; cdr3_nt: TGCGCCAGCAGCTTGGAGGGGAGCGCCTACAATGAGCAGTTCTTC
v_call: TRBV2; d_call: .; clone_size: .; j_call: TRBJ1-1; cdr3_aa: CASSFGGAGTEAFF; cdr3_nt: TGTGCCAGCAGTTTTGGGGGCGCGGGTACTGAAGCTTTCTTT
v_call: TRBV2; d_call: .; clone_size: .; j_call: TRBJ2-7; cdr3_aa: CASKMGGDISYEQYF; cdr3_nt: TGTGCCAGCAAGATGGGAGGGGACATCTCCTACGAGCAGTACTTC
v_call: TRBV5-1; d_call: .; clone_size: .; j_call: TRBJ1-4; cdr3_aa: CASSPTTGSRNEKLFF; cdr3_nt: TGCGCCAGCAGCCCGACCACGGGCAGCAGAAATGAAAAACTGTTTTTT
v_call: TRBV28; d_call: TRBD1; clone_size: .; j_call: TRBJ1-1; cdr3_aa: CASSIRQGRSYTEAFF; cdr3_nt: TGTGCCAGCAGTATCCGACAGGGCCGTTCCTACACTGAAGCTTTCTTT
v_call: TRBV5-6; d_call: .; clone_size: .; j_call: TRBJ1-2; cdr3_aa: CASWGTDYGYTF; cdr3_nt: TGTGCCAGCTGGGGGACGGATTATGGCTACACCTTC
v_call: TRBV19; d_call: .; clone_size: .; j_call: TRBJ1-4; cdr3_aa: CASRTAPATNEKLFF; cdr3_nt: TGTGCCAGTAGGACAGCCCCTGCAACTAATGAAAAACTGTTTTTT
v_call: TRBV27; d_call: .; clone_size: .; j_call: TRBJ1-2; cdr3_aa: CASSSGGRLNYGYTF; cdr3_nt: TGTGCCAGCAGTTCCGGGGGACGGTTAAACTATGGCTACACCTTC
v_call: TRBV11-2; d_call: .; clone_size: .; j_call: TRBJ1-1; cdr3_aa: CASSLSGGTEAFF; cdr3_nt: TGTGCCAGCAGCTTATCGGGGGGCACTGAAGCTTTCTTT
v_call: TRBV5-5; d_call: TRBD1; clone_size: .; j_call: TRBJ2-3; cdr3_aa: CASSFPDRGLQDTQYF; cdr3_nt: TGTGCCAGCAGCTTTCCCGACAGGGGGCTTCAAGATACGCAGTATTTT
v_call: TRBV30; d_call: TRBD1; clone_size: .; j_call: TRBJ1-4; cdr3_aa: CAWGAGTGGGKLFF; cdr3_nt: TGTGCCTGGGGAGCAGGGACAGGGGGCGGAAAACTGTTTTTT
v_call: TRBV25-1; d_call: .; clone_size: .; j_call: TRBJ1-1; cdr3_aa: CASSREYGTEAFF; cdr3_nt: TGTGCCAGCAGCAGGGAGTATGGCACTGAAGCTTTCTTT
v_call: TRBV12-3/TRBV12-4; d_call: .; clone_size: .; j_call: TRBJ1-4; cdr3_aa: CASSLGGWPGLFF; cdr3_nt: TGTGCCAGCAGTTTAGGTGGGTGGCCGGGACTGTTTTTT
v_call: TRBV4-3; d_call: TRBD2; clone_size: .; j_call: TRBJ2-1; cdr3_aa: CASSPWTSVNEQFF; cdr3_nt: TGCGCCAGCAGCCCATGGACTAGCGTCAATGAGCAGTTCTTC
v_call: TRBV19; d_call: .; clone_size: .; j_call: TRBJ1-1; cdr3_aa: CASSIESGPTEAFF; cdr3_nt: TGTGCCAGTAGTATAGAGAGCGGGCCTACTGAAGCTTTCTTT
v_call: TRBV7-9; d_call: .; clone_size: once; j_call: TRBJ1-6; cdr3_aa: CASSLASDFPSYNSPLHF; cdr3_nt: TGTGCCAGCAGCTTAGCGTCGGACTTTCCCTCCTATAATTCACCCCTCCACTTT
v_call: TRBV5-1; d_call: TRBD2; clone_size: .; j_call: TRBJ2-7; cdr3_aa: CASSFSGGPYEQYF; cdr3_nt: TGCGCCAGCAGCTTTAGCGGGGGGCCCTACGAGCAGTACTTC
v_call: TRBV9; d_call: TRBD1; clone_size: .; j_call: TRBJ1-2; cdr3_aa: CASSGWTGETYGYTF; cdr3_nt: TGTGCCAGCAGCGGATGGACAGGGGAAACATATGGCTACACCTTC
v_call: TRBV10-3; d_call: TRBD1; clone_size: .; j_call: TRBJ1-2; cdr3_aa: CAAFPGQTNYGYTF; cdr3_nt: TGTGCCGCCTTCCCGGGACAGACTAACTATGGCTACACCTTC
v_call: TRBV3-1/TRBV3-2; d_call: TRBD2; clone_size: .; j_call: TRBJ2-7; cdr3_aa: CASSPGLAGGRRLNYEQYF; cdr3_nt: TGTGCCAGCAGCCCCGGACTAGCGGGGGGCCGAAGACTCAACTACGAGCAGTACTTC
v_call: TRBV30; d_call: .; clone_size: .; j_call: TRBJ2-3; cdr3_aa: CAWCPGASTDTQYF; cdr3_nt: TGTGCCTGGTGCCCGGGGGCGTCCACAGATACGCAGTATTTT
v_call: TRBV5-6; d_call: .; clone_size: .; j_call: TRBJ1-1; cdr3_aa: CASSSELQGPTEAFF; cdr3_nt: TGTGCCAGCAGCTCAGAATTACAGGGACCAACGGAAGCTTTCTTT